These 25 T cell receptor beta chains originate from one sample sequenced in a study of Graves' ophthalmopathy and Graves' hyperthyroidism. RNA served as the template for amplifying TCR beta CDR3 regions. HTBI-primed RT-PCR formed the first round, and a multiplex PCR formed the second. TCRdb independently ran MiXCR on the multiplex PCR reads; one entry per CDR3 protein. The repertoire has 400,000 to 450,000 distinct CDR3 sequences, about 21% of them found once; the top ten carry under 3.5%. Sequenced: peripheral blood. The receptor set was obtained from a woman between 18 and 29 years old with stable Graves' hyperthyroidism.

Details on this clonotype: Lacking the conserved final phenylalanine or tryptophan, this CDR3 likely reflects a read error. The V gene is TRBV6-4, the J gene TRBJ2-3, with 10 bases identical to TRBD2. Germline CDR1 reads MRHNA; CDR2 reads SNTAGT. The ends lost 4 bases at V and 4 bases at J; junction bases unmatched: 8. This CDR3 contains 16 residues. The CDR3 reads CASSGSIAGGADTQYC. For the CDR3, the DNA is TGTGCCAGCAGTGGTTCGATAGCGGGAGGTGCAGATACGCAGTATTGC.

The CDR3 loop is CASSPRQGASIVLTF. The CDR3 nucleotides are TGTGCCAGCAGTCCACGACAGGGGGCGTCGATAGTCCTGACTTTC. This chain joins TRBV25-1 and TRBJ2-6, with TRBD1 matching 10 bases. CDR1 is MGHDK and CDR2 is SYGVNS in the germline V gene. CDR3 length: 15 amino acids. The V segment lost 5 bases and the J segment 13 bases; nucleotides outside the gene matches: 11.

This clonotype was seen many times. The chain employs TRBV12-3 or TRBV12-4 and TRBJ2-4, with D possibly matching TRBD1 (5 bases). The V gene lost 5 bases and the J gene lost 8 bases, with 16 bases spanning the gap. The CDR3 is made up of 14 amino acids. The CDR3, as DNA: TGTGCCAGCAGTCCCCTAGGGCAGGGCGACATTCAGTACTTC. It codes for CASSPLGQGDIQYF.

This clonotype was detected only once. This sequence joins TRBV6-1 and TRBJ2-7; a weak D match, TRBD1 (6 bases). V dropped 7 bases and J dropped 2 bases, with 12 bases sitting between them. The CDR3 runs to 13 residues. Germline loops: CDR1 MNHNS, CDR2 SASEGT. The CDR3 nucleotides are TGTGCCAGCATGGACAGCCCCCCCTACGAGCAGTACTTC. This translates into CASMDSPPYEQYF.

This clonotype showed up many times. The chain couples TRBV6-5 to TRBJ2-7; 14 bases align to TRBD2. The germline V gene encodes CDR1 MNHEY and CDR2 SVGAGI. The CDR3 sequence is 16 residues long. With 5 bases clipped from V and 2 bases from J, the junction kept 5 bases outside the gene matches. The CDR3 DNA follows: TGTGCCAGCAGTACTGGGACTAGCGGGAGTCCCTACGAGCAGTACTTC. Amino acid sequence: CASSTGTSGSPYEQYF.

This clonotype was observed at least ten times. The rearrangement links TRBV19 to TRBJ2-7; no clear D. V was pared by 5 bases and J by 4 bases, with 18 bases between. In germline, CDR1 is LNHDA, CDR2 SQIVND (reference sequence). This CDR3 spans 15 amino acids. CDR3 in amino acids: CASSLRVDRSYEQYF. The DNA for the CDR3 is TGTGCCAGTAGTCTTCGGGTGGACCGTTCATACGAGCAGTACTTC.

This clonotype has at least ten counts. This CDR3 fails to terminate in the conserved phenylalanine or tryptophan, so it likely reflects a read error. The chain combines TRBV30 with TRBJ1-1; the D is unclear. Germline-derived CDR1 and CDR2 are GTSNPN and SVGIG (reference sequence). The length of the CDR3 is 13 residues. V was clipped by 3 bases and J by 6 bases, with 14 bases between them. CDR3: CAWRTNSEAEAFL. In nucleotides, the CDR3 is TGTGCCTGGAGGACAAACTCGGAGGCTGAAGCTTTCCTT.

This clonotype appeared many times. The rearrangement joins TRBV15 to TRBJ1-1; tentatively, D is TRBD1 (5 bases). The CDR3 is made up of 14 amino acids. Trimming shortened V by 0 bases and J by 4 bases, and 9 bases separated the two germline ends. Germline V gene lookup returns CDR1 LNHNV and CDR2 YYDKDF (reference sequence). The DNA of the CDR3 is TGTGCCACCAGCAGAGATTCAGGGTTCACTGAAGCTTTCTTT. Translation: CATSRDSGFTEAFF. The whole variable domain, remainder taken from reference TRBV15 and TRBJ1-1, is DAMVIQNPRYQVTQFGKPVTLSCSQTLNHNVMYWYQQKSSQAPKLLFHYYDKDFNNEADTPDNFQSRRPNTSFCFLDIRSPGLGDTAMYLCATSRDSGFTEAFFGQGTRLTVV.

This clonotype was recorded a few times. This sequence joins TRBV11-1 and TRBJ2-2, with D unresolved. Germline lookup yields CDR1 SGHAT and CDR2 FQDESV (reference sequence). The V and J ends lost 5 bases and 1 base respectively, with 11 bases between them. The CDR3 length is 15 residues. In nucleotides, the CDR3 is TGTGCCAGCAGCCCCACTTATGGGAACACCGGGGAGCTGTTTTTT. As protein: CASSPTYGNTGELFF.

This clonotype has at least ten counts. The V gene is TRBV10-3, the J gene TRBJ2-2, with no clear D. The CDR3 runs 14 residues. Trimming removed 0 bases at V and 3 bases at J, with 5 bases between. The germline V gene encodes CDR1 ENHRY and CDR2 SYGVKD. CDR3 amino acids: CAISESADTGELFF. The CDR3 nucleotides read TGTGCCATCAGTGAGTCGGCGGACACCGGGGAGCTGTTTTTT.

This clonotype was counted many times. The CDR3 is CASSYPNFETGTGNTGELFF. The CDR3 DNA follows: TGTGCCAGCAGTTACCCAAATTTCGAAACCGGGACAGGGAACACCGGGGAGCTGTTTTTT. The chain employs TRBV6-5 and TRBJ2-2; 8 nucleotides agree with TRBD1. CDR3 size: 20 residues. The V gene's germline CDR1 is MNHEY and CDR2 SVGAGI. The ends lost 2 bases at V and 1 base at J; junction bases unmatched: 15.

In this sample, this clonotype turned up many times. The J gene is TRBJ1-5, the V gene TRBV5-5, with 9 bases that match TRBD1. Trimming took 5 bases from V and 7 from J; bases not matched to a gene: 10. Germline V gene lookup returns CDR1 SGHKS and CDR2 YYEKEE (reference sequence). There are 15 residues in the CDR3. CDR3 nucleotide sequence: TGTGCCAGCAGTCACGGACAGGGGCCACAACAGCCCCAGCATTTT. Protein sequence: CASSHGQGPQQPQHF.

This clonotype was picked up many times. CDR3 nucleotide sequence: TGTGCCAGCAGTATGCAGGGGAGAAACGCCGGGGAGCTGTTTTTT. Its protein product is CASSMQGRNAGELFF. J is TRBJ2-2 and V is TRBV2; weak D call: TRBD1 (6 bases). The CDR3 is made up of 15 amino acids. V dropped 5 bases and J dropped 6 bases, with 16 bases sitting between them. Germline values: CDR1 SNHLY, CDR2 FYNNEI.

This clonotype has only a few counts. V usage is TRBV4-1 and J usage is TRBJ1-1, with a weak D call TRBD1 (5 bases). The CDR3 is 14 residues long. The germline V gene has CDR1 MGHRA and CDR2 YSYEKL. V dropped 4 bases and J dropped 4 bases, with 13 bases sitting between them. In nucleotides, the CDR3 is TGCGCCAGCAGCCCAGCGGGGGGGGGCACTGAAGCTTTCTTT. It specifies CASSPAGGGTEAFF.

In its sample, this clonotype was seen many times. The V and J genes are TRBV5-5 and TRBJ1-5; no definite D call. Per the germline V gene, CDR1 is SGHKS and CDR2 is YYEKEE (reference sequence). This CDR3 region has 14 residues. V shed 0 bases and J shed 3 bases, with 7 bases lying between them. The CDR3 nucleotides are TGTGCCAGCAGCTTGGCGTGGCCCAATCAGCCCCAGCATTTT. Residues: CASSLAWPNQPQHF.

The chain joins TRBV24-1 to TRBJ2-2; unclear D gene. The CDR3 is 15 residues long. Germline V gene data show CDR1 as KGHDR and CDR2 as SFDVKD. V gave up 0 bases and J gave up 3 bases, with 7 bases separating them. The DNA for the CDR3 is TGTGCCACCAGTGATTTGGGTGCGGACACCGGGGAGCTGTTTTTT. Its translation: CATSDLGADTGELFF.

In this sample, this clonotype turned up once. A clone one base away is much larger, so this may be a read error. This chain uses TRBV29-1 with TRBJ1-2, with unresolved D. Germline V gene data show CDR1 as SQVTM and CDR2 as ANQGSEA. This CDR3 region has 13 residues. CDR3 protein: CSVLAPGSYGNTF. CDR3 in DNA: TGCAGCGTTCTGGCCCCGGGGAGCTATGGCAACACCTTC.

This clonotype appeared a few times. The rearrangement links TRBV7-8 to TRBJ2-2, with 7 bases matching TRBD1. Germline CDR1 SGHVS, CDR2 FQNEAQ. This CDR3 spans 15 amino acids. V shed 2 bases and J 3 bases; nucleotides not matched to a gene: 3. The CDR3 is CASSLWTGDTGELFF. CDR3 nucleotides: TGTGCCAGCAGCTTATGGACAGGCGACACCGGGGAGCTGTTTTTT.

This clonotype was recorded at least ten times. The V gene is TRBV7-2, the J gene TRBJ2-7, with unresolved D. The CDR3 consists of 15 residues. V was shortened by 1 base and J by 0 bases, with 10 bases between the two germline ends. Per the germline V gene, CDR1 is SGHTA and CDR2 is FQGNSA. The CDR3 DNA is TGTGCCAGCAGCTTAGAATACGGCCCCTCCTACGAGCAGTACTTC. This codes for CASSLEYGPSYEQYF.

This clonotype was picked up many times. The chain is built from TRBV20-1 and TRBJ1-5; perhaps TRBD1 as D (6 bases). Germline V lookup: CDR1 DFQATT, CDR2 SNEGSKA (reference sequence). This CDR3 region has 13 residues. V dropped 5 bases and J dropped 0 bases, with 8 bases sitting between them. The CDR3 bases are TGCAGTGCTGACAGGTATAGCAATCAGCCCCAGCATTTT. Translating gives CSADRYSNQPQHF.

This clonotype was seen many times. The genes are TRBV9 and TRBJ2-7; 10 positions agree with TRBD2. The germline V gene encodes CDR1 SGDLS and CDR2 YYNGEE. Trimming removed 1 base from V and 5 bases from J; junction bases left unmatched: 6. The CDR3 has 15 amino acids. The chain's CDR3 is CASSVNPSGSHEQYF. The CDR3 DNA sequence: TGTGCCAGCAGCGTAAACCCTAGCGGGAGCCACGAGCAGTACTTC.

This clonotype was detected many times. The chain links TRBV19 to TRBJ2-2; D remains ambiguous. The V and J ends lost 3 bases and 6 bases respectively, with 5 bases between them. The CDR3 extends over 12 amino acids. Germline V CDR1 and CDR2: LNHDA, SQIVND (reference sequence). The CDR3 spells CASSMGSGELFF. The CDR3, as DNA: TGTGCCAGTAGTATGGGCTCCGGGGAGCTGTTTTTT.

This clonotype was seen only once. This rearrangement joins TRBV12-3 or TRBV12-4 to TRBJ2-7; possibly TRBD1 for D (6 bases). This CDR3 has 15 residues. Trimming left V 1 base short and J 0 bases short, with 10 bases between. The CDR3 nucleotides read TGTGCCAGCAGTTTAGTAAGGGACAACTCCTACGAGCAGTACTTC. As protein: CASSLVRDNSYEQYF.

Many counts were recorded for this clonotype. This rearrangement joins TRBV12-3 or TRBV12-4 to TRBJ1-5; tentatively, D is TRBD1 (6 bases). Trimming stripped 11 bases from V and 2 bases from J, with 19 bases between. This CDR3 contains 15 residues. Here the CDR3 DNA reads TGTGCCTCCGGGCGCGGGGGCGGCGGCAATCAGCCCCAGCATTTT. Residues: CASGRGGGGNQPQHF.

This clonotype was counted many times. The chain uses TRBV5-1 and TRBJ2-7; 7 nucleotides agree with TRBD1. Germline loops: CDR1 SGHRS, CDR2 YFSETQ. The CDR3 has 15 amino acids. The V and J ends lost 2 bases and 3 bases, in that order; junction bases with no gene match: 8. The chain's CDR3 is CASSFSPGQNYEQYF. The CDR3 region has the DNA TGCGCCAGCAGCTTTTCACCGGGACAGAACTACGAGCAGTACTTC.